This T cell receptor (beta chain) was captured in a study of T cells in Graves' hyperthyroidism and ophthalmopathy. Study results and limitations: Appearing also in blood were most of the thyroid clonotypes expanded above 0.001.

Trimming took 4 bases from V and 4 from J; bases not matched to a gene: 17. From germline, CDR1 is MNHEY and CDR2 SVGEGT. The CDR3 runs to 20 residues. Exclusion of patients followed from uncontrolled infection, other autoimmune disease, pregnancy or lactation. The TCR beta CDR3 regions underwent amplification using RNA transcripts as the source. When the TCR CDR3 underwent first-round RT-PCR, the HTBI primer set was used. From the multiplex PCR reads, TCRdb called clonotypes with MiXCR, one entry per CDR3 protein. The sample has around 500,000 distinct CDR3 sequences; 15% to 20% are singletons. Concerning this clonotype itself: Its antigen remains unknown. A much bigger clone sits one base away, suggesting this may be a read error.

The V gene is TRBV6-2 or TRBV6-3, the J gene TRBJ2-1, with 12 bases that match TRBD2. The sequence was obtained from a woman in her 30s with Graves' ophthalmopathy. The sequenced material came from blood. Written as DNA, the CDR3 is TGTGCCAGCAGTTTAACCGAGACTAGCGGGAGAAGGCGGGGGTACAATGAGCAGTTCTTC. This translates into CASSLTETSGRRRGYNEQFF.